This record looks at one TCR beta chain sequence and its context. This specimen comes from a study of blood T cell repertoires in COVID-19. As for the study in general: Sites in the United States, Italy and Spain provided acute and convalescent COVID-19 samples. PBMCs, B-cell-depleted T cells, or T cells provided the cDNA or gDNA that made up the material.

The CDR3 is 16 residues long. V lost 1 base, J lost 10 bases, and 10 bases stayed unmatched. The V gene's germline CDR1 is SGHTA and CDR2 FQGNSA. Participants reported their clinical history, and cohort assignment relied on those reports. Authors' processing steps: The authors estimated nucleated cell counts from reference gene primer amplification. TCRdb keeps only in-frame clones here, not all; method: immunoSEQ multiplex PCR. Clonal size and the V and J genes are those of that table, whereas D and trimming came from the DNA. The sample contains approximately 450,000 clones, roughly nine tenths of which appear only once.

V usage is TRBV7-2 and J usage is TRBJ2-7; TRBD2 matches 13 bases. This clonotype was sampled from a woman aged 18 to 35 with acute COVID-19. Sequencing was performed on PBMCs or T cells enriched from blood (not recorded which). This CDR3 reads CASSLELAGGESRQYF. The CDR3 region has the DNA TGTGCCAGCAGCTTAGAACTAGCGGGAGGGGAATCTCGCCAGTACTTC.